These 22 T cell receptor beta chains share one sample of origin, sequenced in a study of cytomegalovirus exposure and HLA in healthy donors. TCRdb's table, derived via immunoSEQ multiplex PCR, lists solely in-frame clones and lacks some. The sample includes around 120,000 clones, over 75% of them seen just once. Sequencing was carried out using PBMCs. Every receptor here comes from a woman aged 18-29 years in good health and CMV-seropositive.

The genes are TRBV19 and TRBJ1-1, with TRBD1 matching 9 bases. CDR1 is LNHDA and CDR2 is SQIVND in the germline V gene (reference sequence). V lost 6 bases and J lost 2; bases outside the gene matches: 7. This CDR3 has 15 residues. This chain's CDR3 is CASRNYRGRNTEAFF. CDR3 DNA sequence: TGTGCCAGTAGAAATTACAGGGGGCGAAACACTGAAGCTTTCTTT.

The chain links TRBV7-2 to TRBJ2-5; 13 nucleotides match TRBD2. Germline V gives CDR1 SGHTA, CDR2 FQGNSA. Trimming cost V 4 bases and J 5 bases; bases outside gene matches: 16. This CDR3 is built from 19 residues. The CDR3 sequence: CASSYPIPGLAGPGETQYF. Here the CDR3 DNA reads TGTGCCAGCAGCTATCCTATCCCGGGACTAGCGGGACCTGGGGAGACCCAGTACTTC.

The table lists this clone with a count of one. The chain recombines TRBV2 with TRBJ1-5; D may be TRBD1 (6 bases). The CDR3 has 13 amino acids. The ends were cut back, 6 bases at V and 7 bases at J, with 13 bases in the middle. Germline V gene lookup returns CDR1 SNHLY and CDR2 FYNNEI. The CDR3 loop reads CASRNRVGQPQHF. In nucleotides, the CDR3 is TGTGCCAGCAGGAACAGGGTGGGGCAGCCCCAGCATTTT.

This rearrangement joins TRBV19 to TRBJ2-1; the D gene is possibly TRBD2 (7 bases). There are 15 residues in the CDR3. CDR1 and CDR2 from the germline V gene are LNHDA and SQIVND (reference sequence). Trimming took off 2 bases at V and 7 bases at J, with 15 bases between the two ends. CDR3 protein: CASSIKGEGGNEQFF. In DNA form, the CDR3 reads TGTGCCAGTAGTATAAAAGGGGAGGGGGGGAATGAGCAGTTCTTC. Drawing the rest from reference TRBV19 and TRBJ2-1, the complete variable domain is DGGITQSPKYLFRKEGQNVTLSCEQNLNHDAMYWYRQDPGQGLRLIYYSQIVNDFQKGDIAEGYSVSREKKESFPLTVTSAQKNPTAFYLCASSIKGEGGNEQFFGPGTRLTVL.

This clone has more than one count but fewer than ten. The CDR3 DNA is TGTGCCAGCAGCTTAGTGACACAGCCTAGCACAGATACGCAGTATTTT. The encoded protein is CASSLVTQPSTDTQYF. The chain carries TRBV7-8 and TRBJ2-3; D unresolved. Trimming cost V 1 base and J 0 bases, with 11 bases left between them. In germline, CDR1 is SGHVS, CDR2 FQNEAQ. The CDR3 consists of 16 residues.

The chain recombines TRBV30 with TRBJ2-7; D possibly corresponds to TRBD1 (6 bases). V gave up 0 bases and J gave up 9 bases, with 9 bases separating them. Germline V gives CDR1 GTSNPN, CDR2 SVGIG (reference sequence). CDR3 length equals 11 residues. CDR3 bases: TGTGCCTGGAGTGTACAGGGTAGGCAGTACTTC. Translation gives CAWSVQGRQYF. The full variable domain, its missing parts supplied by reference TRBV30 and TRBJ2-7, is SQTIHQWPATLVQPVGSPLSLECTVEGTSNPNLYWYRQAAGRGLQLLFYSVGIGQISSEVPQNLSASRPQDRQFILSSKKLLLSDSGFYLCAWSVQGRQYFGPGTRLTVT.

Written as DNA, the CDR3 is TGTGCCTGCAAAAGGGGCTACGAGCAGTACTTC. As protein: CACKRGYEQYF. The chain uses TRBV30 and TRBJ2-7, with D possibly matching TRBD1 (5 bases). The CDR3 is 11 residues long. CDR1 and CDR2 (germline): GTSNPN, SVGIG (reference sequence). The V end was cut by 6 bases, the J end by 3 bases, with 9 bases between. Based on the CDR3 plus reference TRBV30 and TRBJ2-7, the full variable domain is SQTIHQWPATLVQPVGSPLSLECTVEGTSNPNLYWYRQAAGRGLQLLFYSVGIGQISSEVPQNLSASRPQDRQFILSSKKLLLSDSGFYLCACKRGYEQYFGPGTRLTVT.

This chain connects TRBV30 to TRBJ2-3, with TRBD1 identical over 7 bases. V was clipped by 5 bases and J by 3 bases; unmatched bases: 8. CDR3 length: 14 amino acids. Looked up from germline, CDR1 is GTSNPN and CDR2 is SVGIG (reference sequence). The CDR3 DNA follows: TGTGCCTGGGACGGGACAGATCTAACAGATACGCAGTATTTT. This translates into CAWDGTDLTDTQYF.

V and J are TRBV9 and TRBJ2-7, with 13 positions matching TRBD2. Trimming took 3 bases from V and 3 from J; bases not matched to a gene: 3. The CDR3 consists of 15 residues. Germline CDR1 SGDLS, CDR2 YYNGEE. The CDR3 protein is CASSDGTSGIYEQYF. The CDR3 nucleotides read TGTGCCAGCAGCGATGGGACTAGCGGGATCTACGAGCAGTACTTC.

The chain has TRBV6-1 and TRBJ2-1, with TRBD1 matching over 10 bases. Germline V CDR1 and CDR2: MNHNS, SASEGT. This CDR3 contains 17 residues. V trimming: 0 bases; J trimming: 7 bases; junction bases outside the gene matches: 9. The CDR3 protein is CASSEATHRQGANEQFF. DNA for the CDR3: TGTGCCAGCAGTGAAGCAACGCATAGACAGGGGGCAAATGAGCAGTTCTTC.

V is TRBV7-2 and J is TRBJ2-4; D might be TRBD2 (6 bases). The CDR3 is made up of 16 amino acids. CDR1 and CDR2 (germline): SGHTA, FQGNSA. V lost 3 bases and J lost 3, with 15 bases in between. The CDR3 nucleotides read TGTGCCAGCAGCTTTGGGGGGAACCTAGGCAAAAACATTCAGTACTTC. It codes for CASSFGGNLGKNIQYF.

The CDR3 here is CASSLTDIGQPQHF. CDR3 coding DNA: TGCGCCAGCAGCCTGACAGATATCGGGCAGCCCCAGCATTTT. The genes are TRBV4-1 and TRBJ1-5, with D maybe TRBD1 (5 bases). V lost 4 bases to trimming and J lost 7 bases, with 14 bases between them. CDR3 length equals 14 residues. Germline V gene lookup returns CDR1 MGHRA and CDR2 YSYEKL.

V gene TRBV2 combines with J gene TRBJ1-5; 7 bases agree with TRBD1. V lost 5 bases to trimming and J lost 5 bases; unmatched junction nucleotides: 12. The CDR3 runs to 16 residues. The germline gives CDR1 SNHLY, CDR2 FYNNEI. The CDR3 loop is CASSLTRQGYDQPQHF. The CDR3 DNA reads as TGTGCCAGCAGTCTTACCAGACAGGGTTATGATCAGCCCCAGCATTTT.

This chain connects TRBV23-1 to TRBJ1-5; D gene uncertain. TRBV23-1 is an ORF; its function is uncertain. Trimming cost V 11 bases and J 4 bases, with 15 bases left between them. The CDR3 totals 13 residues. DNA for the CDR3: TGCGCCCGGCAGCGGGTGGGGAATCAGCCCCAGCATTTT. Translating it yields CARQRVGNQPQHF.

The chain carries TRBV7-2 and TRBJ1-2, with D unresolved. V was trimmed by 4 bases and J by 3 bases, leaving 9 bases between them. Germline V CDR1 and CDR2: SGHTA, FQGNSA. CDR3 size: 13 residues. The CDR3 nucleotides read TGTGCCAGCAGCTCTAGTCCCCACTATGGCTACACCTTC. It translates to CASSSSPHYGYTF. Combining the CDR3 with reference TRBV7-2 and TRBJ1-2 gives the whole variable domain GAGVSQSPSNKVTEKGKDVELRCDPISGHTALYWYRQSLGQGLEFLIYFQGNSAPDKSGLPSDRFSAERTGGSVSTLTIQRTQQEDSAVYLCASSSSPHYGYTFGSGTRLTVV.

The gene calls are TRBV30 and TRBJ1-1; D perhaps matches TRBD1 (6 bases). Deletions cut 0 bases from V and 3 bases from J, with 8 bases between. The CDR3 length is 13 residues. CDR1 is GTSNPN, CDR2 SVGIG, per germline (reference sequence). The chain's CDR3 is CAWSVNRDTEAFF. CDR3 nucleotide sequence: TGTGCCTGGAGTGTAAACAGGGACACTGAAGCTTTCTTT.

The sample holds a few counts of this clone. The V call is TRBV30, the J call TRBJ1-5; D ambiguous. The germline V and J ends were trimmed by 2 bases and 7 bases, with 9 bases remaining between them. The CDR3 runs to 12 residues. Germline CDR1 reads GTSNPN; CDR2 reads SVGIG (reference sequence). Here the CDR3 reads CAWSINLQPQHF. The CDR3 DNA reads as TGTGCCTGGAGTATAAACCTACAGCCCCAGCATTTT. The whole variable domain, remainder taken from reference TRBV30 and TRBJ1-5, is SQTIHQWPATLVQPVGSPLSLECTVEGTSNPNLYWYRQAAGRGLQLLFYSVGIGQISSEVPQNLSASRPQDRQFILSSKKLLLSDSGFYLCAWSINLQPQHFGDGTRLSIL.

The rearrangement links TRBV15 to TRBJ2-1, with 7 bases identical to TRBD2. The V and J ends lost 5 bases and 9 bases, in that order; junction bases with no gene match: 16. CDR3 length: 16 amino acids. Germline V gene lookup returns CDR1 LNHNV and CDR2 YYDKDF (reference sequence). This CDR3 is CATSQSPGRGRGEQFF. The CDR3 nucleotides are TGTGCCACCAGCCAGTCGCCCGGGCGCGGGAGAGGTGAGCAGTTCTTC.

This chain connects TRBV4-1 to TRBJ2-3; D remains unclear. Germline-derived CDR1 and CDR2 are MGHRA and YSYEKL. The CDR3 is 13 amino acids. V dropped 6 bases and J dropped 2 bases, with 9 bases sitting between them. For the CDR3, the DNA is TGCGCCAGCAGTTCGAGTCCCACAGATACGCAGTATTTT. Its translation: CASSSSPTDTQYF.

The gene calls are TRBV7-9 and TRBJ2-1; 9 nucleotides align to TRBD2. Per the germline V gene, CDR1 is SEHNR and CDR2 is FQNEAQ (reference sequence). Losses at the gene ends were 10 bases for V and 11 bases for J; bases not matched to a gene: 6. This CDR3 spans 11 amino acids. CDR3 DNA sequence: TGTGCCACCTTAGCGGGAGCGAAGCAGTTCTTC. Its translation: CATLAGAKQFF.

The J gene is TRBJ1-5, the V gene TRBV29-1, with D maybe TRBD1 (5 bases). Trimming took off 8 bases at V and 3 bases at J, with 17 bases between the two ends. Germline CDR1 is SQVTM and CDR2 is ANQGSEA. This CDR3 contains 14 residues. The CDR3 reads CSPCRGGDNQPQHF. Written as DNA, the CDR3 is TGCAGCCCGTGTCGGGGGGGGGACAATCAGCCCCAGCATTTT.

The chain carries TRBV6-1 and TRBJ1-2, with D hard to call. The V gene lost 0 bases and the J gene lost 8 bases, with 13 bases spanning the gap. This CDR3 spans 14 amino acids. Germline-derived CDR1 and CDR2 are MNHNS and SASEGT. CDR3 in amino acids: CASSEAGTALGYTF. The CDR3 region has the DNA TGTGCCAGCAGTGAAGCAGGAACAGCCCTGGGCTACACCTTC.